The next 27 T cell receptor beta chains were all read from a single sample in a study of shared clonotypes between healthy human individuals. The assay was immunoSEQ multiplex PCR, and TCRdb's table has in-frame clones only and misses some. The sample consists of about a million clones, around 74% of them appearing once. Sequencing was done on a sample of memory CD4+ T cells sorted from blood. Subset reported: CD45RA-negative fraction. The receptor set was obtained from a man between 18 and 35 years old in good health.

This clone appeared many times. V is TRBV19 and J is TRBJ1-1; no reliable D call. Germline loops: CDR1 LNHDA, CDR2 SQIVND (reference sequence). The CDR3 covers 11 residues. The ends were cut back, 7 bases at V and 3 bases at J, with 6 bases in the middle. CDR3 amino acids: CASTWHTEAFF. In DNA, the CDR3 is TGTGCCAGTACCTGGCACACTGAAGCTTTCTTT.

This clone was seen only once. The rearrangement uses TRBV10-2 and TRBJ2-7; 10 nucleotides match TRBD1. Germline-derived CDR1 and CDR2 are WSHSY and SAAADI. Trimming removed 6 bases from V and 6 bases from J; junction bases left unmatched: 5. The CDR3 length is 13 residues. CDR3 in DNA: TGCGCCAGCAGCTCCGGGACAGGGGTCGAGCAGTACTTC. It yields the protein CASSSGTGVEQYF.

This clone showed up just a few times. The sample contains more than one DNA sequence encoding this CDR3. The rearrangement joins TRBV7-9 to TRBJ2-1; 8 bases are shared with TRBD1. Germline V CDR1 and CDR2: SEHNR, FQNEAQ (reference sequence). The CDR3 consists of 14 residues. V lost 2 bases and J lost 4; bases outside the gene matches: 1. CDR3 nucleotides: TGTGCCAGCAGCTTAACAGGGGGGTACAATGAGCAGTTCTTC. This encodes CASSLTGGYNEQFF.

This clone has a handful of counts. The V call is TRBV11-2, the J call TRBJ2-3, with TRBD1 identical over 7 bases. Germline CDR1 reads SGHAT; CDR2 reads FQNNGV. CDR3 length: 16 amino acids. V dropped 5 bases and J dropped 0; count of bases not matched to a gene: 8. The CDR3 DNA follows: TGTGCCAGCAGCAATGGGCGGACAGGAAGCACAGATACGCAGTATTTT. It specifies CASSNGRTGSTDTQYF.

Only a few counts were recorded for this clone. This chain joins TRBV15 and TRBJ2-7; D unresolved. V lost 0 bases, J lost 2 bases, and 5 bases lay in between. The germline gives CDR1 LNHNV, CDR2 YYDKDF (reference sequence). The CDR3 contains 13 residues. The CDR3 reads CATSRDPAYEQYF. In DNA, the CDR3 is TGTGCCACCAGCAGAGATCCAGCCTACGAGCAGTACTTC.

This chain joins TRBV10-3 and TRBJ2-7, with D perhaps matching TRBD1 (6 bases). V was shortened by 3 bases and J by 5 bases, with 17 bases between the two germline ends. Germline CDR1 and CDR2: ENHRY and SYGVKD. CDR3 size: 15 residues. Here the CDR3 DNA reads TGTGCCATCAGTGAAAGTACAGGGAGATCCGACGAGCAGTACTTC. This gives the protein CAISESTGRSDEQYF.

The chain recombines TRBV2 with TRBJ2-2, with a possible D match to TRBD2 (7 bases). This CDR3 region has 15 residues. V was cut by 6 bases and J by 7 bases, with 18 bases left in between. Germline assignment: CDR1 SNHLY and CDR2 FYNNEI. The CDR3 bases are TGTGCCAGCAGGAAGGCTGTGGGGGGGCTCGGGGAGCTGTTTTTT. Translating gives CASRKAVGGLGELFF.

The chain combines TRBV25-1 with TRBJ1-3; 8 bases agree with TRBD1. After removal of 4 bases from V and 0 bases from J, the junction contained 2 bases not matched to a gene. The V gene's germline CDR1 is MGHDK and CDR2 SYGVNS. CDR3 length equals 15 residues. The CDR3 spells CASSGDRPSGNTIYF. In DNA form, the CDR3 reads TGTGCCAGCAGTGGGGACAGGCCCTCTGGAAACACCATATATTTT.

This clone was seen a few times. The chain recombines TRBV4-1 with TRBJ1-5, with a possible D match to TRBD1 (5 bases). The V end was cut by 0 bases, the J end by 7 bases, with 16 bases between. Germline V CDR1 and CDR2: MGHRA, YSYEKL. The CDR3 is 16 amino acids. CDR3 nucleotides: TGCGCCAGCAGCCAAGAGGGGCTGAGAACCGGACAGCCCCAGCATTTT. Translating gives CASSQEGLRTGQPQHF.

This clone has at least ten counts. V is TRBV16 and J is TRBJ2-3; weak D call: TRBD1 (6 bases). Germline CDR1 and CDR2: KGHSY and FQNENV. V was trimmed by 0 bases and J by 5 bases, leaving 12 bases between them. This CDR3 contains 15 residues. The CDR3 nucleotides are TGTGCCAGCAGCCAATCGACAGGCCCTGGAGATACGCAGTATTTT. Protein product: CASSQSTGPGDTQYF.

The chain couples TRBV5-6 to TRBJ2-1, with D perhaps given as TRBD1 or TRBD2 (5 bases each). V was cut by 0 bases and J by 9 bases, with 19 bases left in between. The CDR3 length is 16 residues. Germline assignment: CDR1 SGHDT and CDR2 YYEEEE. CDR3 nucleotides: TGTGCCAGCAGCTTGGGGCCTAGCAGGGCGGCCTCTGAGCAGTTCTTC. It is translated as CASSLGPSRAASEQFF.

V gene TRBV19 combines with J gene TRBJ1-6, with 7 bases that match TRBD1. The V gene's germline CDR1 is LNHDA and CDR2 SQIVND (reference sequence). The CDR3 loop spans 12 amino acids. Trimming took 10 bases from V and 10 from J; bases not matched to a gene: 7. In nucleotides, the CDR3 is TGTGCCATCCCCAAGGACAGGTCACCCCTCCACTTT. Translation gives CAIPKDRSPLHF.

V and J are TRBV5-1 and TRBJ2-1; either TRBD1 or TRBD2 may supply D (5 bases each). The CDR3 is made up of 13 amino acids. Trimming removed 5 bases from V and 4 bases from J, with 10 bases in between. Germline V gives CDR1 SGHRS, CDR2 YFSETQ. The CDR3 DNA sequence: TGCGCCAGCAGGAAGGGACCATACAATGAGCAGTTCTTC. Encoded protein: CASRKGPYNEQFF.

This clone appeared a few times. A far more abundant clone sits one base away, making this likely a read error. This sample includes further DNA sequences coding for the same CDR3. V gene TRBV29-1 combines with J gene TRBJ1-3; TRBD1 might be the D (6 bases). The germline V gene encodes CDR1 SQVTM and CDR2 ANQGSEA. The CDR3 consists of 12 residues. The germline V and J ends were trimmed by 6 bases and 1 base, with 7 bases remaining between them. The CDR3 DNA sequence: TGCAGCGTACAGGGATCTGGAAACACCATATATTTT. Protein product: CSVQGSGNTIYF.

The V gene is TRBV5-6, the J gene TRBJ2-7; no firm D call. CDR1 and CDR2 from the germline V gene are SGHDT and YYEEEE. The CDR3 extends over 14 amino acids. Trimming pared 6 bases from V and 3 bases from J, leaving 16 bases between. CDR3 DNA: TGTGCCAGCACCCGAGCCGCTAGTATCTACGAGCAGTACTTC. This sequence encodes CASTRAASIYEQYF. Full variable domain (missing parts from reference TRBV5-6 and TRBJ2-7): DAGVTQSPTHLIKTRGQQVTLRCSPKSGHDTVSWYQQALGQGPQFIFQYYEEEERQRGNFPDRFSGHQFPNYSSELNVNALLLGDSALYLCASTRAASIYEQYFGPGTRLTVT.

The chain combines TRBV30 with TRBJ2-7; tentatively, D is TRBD1 (5 bases). The germline gives CDR1 GTSNPN, CDR2 SVGIG (reference sequence). The CDR3 extends over 11 amino acids. The ends were cut back, 3 bases at V and 9 bases at J, with 12 bases in the middle. The CDR3 protein is CAWSAGSGQYF. The CDR3 DNA sequence: TGTGCCTGGAGCGCAGGGTCGGGGCAGTACTTC. The entire variable domain, with the rest obtained from reference TRBV30 and TRBJ2-7, is as follows: SQTIHQWPATLVQPVGSPLSLECTVEGTSNPNLYWYRQAAGRGLQLLFYSVGIGQISSEVPQNLSASRPQDRQFILSSKKLLLSDSGFYLCAWSAGSGQYFGPGTRLTVT.

This clone was detected a few times. DNA for the CDR3: TGTGCCAGCAGCTTAGGTACGGACAATTACGAGCAGTACTTC. Protein product: CASSLGTDNYEQYF. V usage is TRBV7-6 and J usage is TRBJ2-7, with a possible D match to TRBD1 (5 bases). In germline, CDR1 is SGHVS, CDR2 FNYEAQ. V was cut by 1 base and J by 4 bases, with 11 bases left in between. The CDR3 has 14 amino acids.

This clone was recorded a few times. Other nucleotide sequences in the sample specify the same CDR3. V and J are TRBV7-9 and TRBJ1-1; a possible D gene is TRBD1 (6 bases). With 5 bases removed from V and 0 bases from J, the gap between germline ends came to 10 bases. This CDR3 region has 14 residues. Germline loops: CDR1 SEHNR, CDR2 FQNEAQ (reference sequence). CDR3 in amino acids: CASSPGQMNTEAFF. DNA of the CDR3: TGTGCCAGCAGCCCAGGACAGATGAACACTGAAGCTTTCTTT.

The chain carries TRBV7-8 and TRBJ1-6; 10 positions agree with TRBD1. This CDR3 comprises 15 residues. CDR1 is SGHVS and CDR2 is FQNEAQ in the germline V gene. With 1 base clipped from V and 7 bases from J, the junction kept 1 base outside the gene matches. CDR3 DNA sequence: TGTGCCAGCAGCTTAGTGGGACAGGGGAATTCACCCCTCCACTTT. This gives the protein CASSLVGQGNSPLHF. The full variable domain, rest sourced from reference TRBV7-8 and TRBJ1-6, is GAGVSQSPRYKVAKRGQDVALRCDPISGHVSLFWYQQALGQGPEFLTYFQNEAQLDKSGLPSDRFFAERPEGSVSTLKIQRTQQEDSAVYLCASSLVGQGNSPLHFGNGTRLTVT.

This sequence joins TRBV5-4 and TRBJ2-5; the match to TRBD2 covers 15 bases. Germline assignment: CDR1 SGHNT and CDR2 YYREEE (reference sequence). Losses at the gene ends were 4 bases for V and 1 base for J; bases not matched to a gene: 5. This CDR3 has 17 amino acids. The CDR3 loop is CASSPRTSGRGQETQYF. CDR3 in DNA: TGTGCCAGCAGCCCCCGGACTAGCGGGAGGGGCCAAGAGACCCAGTACTTC.

With respect to this clone: A much larger clonotype is one base distant, so this may be a read error. This chain uses TRBV7-2 with TRBJ2-7; 10 bases agree with TRBD2. This CDR3 has 13 amino acids. Germline-derived CDR1 and CDR2 are SGHTA and FQGNSA. V was clipped by 4 bases and J by 3 bases; unmatched bases: 0. The CDR3 protein is CASSWTSGYEQYF. As DNA, the CDR3 is TGTGCCAGCAGCTGGACTAGCGGCTACGAGCAGTACTTC. The full variable domain, in which reference TRBV7-2 and TRBJ2-7 provide the parts outside the CDR3, is GAGVSQSPSNKVTEKGKDVELRCDPISGHTALYWYRQSLGQGLEFLIYFQGNSAPDKSGLPSDRFSAERTGGSVSTLTIQRTQQEDSAVYLCASSWTSGYEQYFGPGTRLTVT.

V gene TRBV10-2 combines with J gene TRBJ2-5, with TRBD2 identical over 9 bases. Germline CDR1 is WSHSY and CDR2 is SAAADI. The CDR3 runs to 12 residues. V gave up 2 bases and J gave up 9 bases; unmatched junction bases: 1. The chain's CDR3 is CASSEVAGAQYF. The CDR3, as DNA: TGCGCCAGCAGTGAGGTAGCGGGGGCCCAGTACTTC.

This clone was recorded a few times. J is TRBJ1-1 and V is TRBV4-1; the D is unclear. CDR3 length equals 13 residues. Trimming cost V 3 bases and J 3 bases, with 8 bases left between them. Germline V gene data show CDR1 as MGHRA and CDR2 as YSYEKL. As DNA, the CDR3 is TGCGCCAGCAGCCACATCGTGGACACTGAAGCTTTCTTT. This sequence encodes CASSHIVDTEAFF.

The V call is TRBV19, the J call TRBJ2-2; a weak D match, TRBD2 (6 bases). Trimming took off 9 bases at V and 7 bases at J, with 15 bases between the two ends. Germline V gene data show CDR1 as LNHDA and CDR2 as SQIVND (reference sequence). The length of the CDR3 is 13 residues. The CDR3 DNA is TGTGCCAGCGAAAAGTTTAGCGGCGGGGAGCTGTTTTTT. It specifies CASEKFSGGELFF.

The table lists this clone with many counts. The chain recombines TRBV2 with TRBJ2-1; no clear D. CDR3 length: 14 residues. CDR1 is SNHLY, CDR2 FYNNEI, per germline. V gave up 11 bases and J gave up 4 bases, with 18 bases separating them. The CDR3 is CALIQGPVYNEQFF. CDR3 nucleotides: TGTGCCCTTATTCAAGGTCCCGTTTACAATGAGCAGTTCTTC.

This chain links TRBV5-1 with TRBJ1-1; D not certain. Between the trimmed V and J ends, which lost 0 bases and 1 base, there was a span of 10 bases. This CDR3 is 15 amino acids long. CDR1 and CDR2 from the germline V gene are SGHRS and YFSETQ. CDR3 in amino acids: CASSLGPGPNTEAFF. The CDR3 bases are TGCGCCAGCAGCTTGGGTCCTGGACCGAACACTGAAGCTTTCTTT.

This clone was picked up a small number of times. V is TRBV9 and J is TRBJ1-4, with D hard to call. V was shortened by 2 bases and J by 4 bases, with 6 bases between the two germline ends. Germline V gene sequence: CDR1 SGDLS, CDR2 YYNGEE. The CDR3 is made up of 13 amino acids. CDR3 sequence (DNA): TGTGCCAGCAGCGTTGGGGTTAATGAAAAACTGTTTTTT. Translation: CASSVGVNEKLFF.